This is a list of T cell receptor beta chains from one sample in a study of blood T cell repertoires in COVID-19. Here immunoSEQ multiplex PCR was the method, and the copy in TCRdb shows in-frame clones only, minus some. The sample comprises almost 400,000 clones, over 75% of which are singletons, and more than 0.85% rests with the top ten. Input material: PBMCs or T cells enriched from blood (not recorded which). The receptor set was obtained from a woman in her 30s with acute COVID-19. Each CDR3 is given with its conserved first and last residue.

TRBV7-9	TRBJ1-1	CASSSLTGDFGEAFF
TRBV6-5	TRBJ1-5	CATSGRNSNQPQHF
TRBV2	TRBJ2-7	CASSPFLADTSEQYF
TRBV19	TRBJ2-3	CASSTGTSVTTDTQYF
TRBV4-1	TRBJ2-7	CASSRVGADSYEQYF
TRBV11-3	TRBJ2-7	CASSLEGQGFDEQYF
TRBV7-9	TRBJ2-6	CASHSGAGANVLTF
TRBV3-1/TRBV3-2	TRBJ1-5	CASSQDLQGGQPQHF
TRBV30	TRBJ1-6	CAWSPGTKENSPLHF
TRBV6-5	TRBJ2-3	CASSFGTGGTDTQYF
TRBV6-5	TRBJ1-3	CASSYRQGGEGNTIYF
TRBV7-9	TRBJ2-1	CASSPGTSGGFSYNEQFF